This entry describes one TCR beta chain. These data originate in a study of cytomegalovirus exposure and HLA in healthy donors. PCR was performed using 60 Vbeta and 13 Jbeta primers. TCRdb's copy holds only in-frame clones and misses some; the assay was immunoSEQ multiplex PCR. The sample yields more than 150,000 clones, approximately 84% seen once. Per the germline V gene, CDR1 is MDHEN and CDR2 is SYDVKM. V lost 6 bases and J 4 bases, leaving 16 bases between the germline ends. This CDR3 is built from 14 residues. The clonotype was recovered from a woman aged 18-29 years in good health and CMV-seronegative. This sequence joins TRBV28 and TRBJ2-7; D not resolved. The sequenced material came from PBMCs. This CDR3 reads CASRPTSGLYEQYF. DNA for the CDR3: TGTGCCAGCAGACCCACCTCCGGGTTGTACGAGCAGTACTTC.